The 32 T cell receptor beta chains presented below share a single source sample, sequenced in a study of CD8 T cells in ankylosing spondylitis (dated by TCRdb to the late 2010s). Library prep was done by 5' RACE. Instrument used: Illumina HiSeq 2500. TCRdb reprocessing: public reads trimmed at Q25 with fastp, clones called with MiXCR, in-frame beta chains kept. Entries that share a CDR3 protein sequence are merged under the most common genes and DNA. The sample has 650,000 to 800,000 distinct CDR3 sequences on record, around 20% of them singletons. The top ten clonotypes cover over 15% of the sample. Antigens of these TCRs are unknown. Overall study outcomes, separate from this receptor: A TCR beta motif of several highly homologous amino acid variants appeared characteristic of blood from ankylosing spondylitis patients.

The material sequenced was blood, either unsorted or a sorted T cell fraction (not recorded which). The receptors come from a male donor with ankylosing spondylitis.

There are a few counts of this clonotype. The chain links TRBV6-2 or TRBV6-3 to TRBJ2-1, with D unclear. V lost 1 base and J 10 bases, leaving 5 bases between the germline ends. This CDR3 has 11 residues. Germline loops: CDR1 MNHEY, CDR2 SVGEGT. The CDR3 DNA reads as TGTGCCAGCAGTTACTTAAGGGAGCAGTTCTTC. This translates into CASSYLREQFF.

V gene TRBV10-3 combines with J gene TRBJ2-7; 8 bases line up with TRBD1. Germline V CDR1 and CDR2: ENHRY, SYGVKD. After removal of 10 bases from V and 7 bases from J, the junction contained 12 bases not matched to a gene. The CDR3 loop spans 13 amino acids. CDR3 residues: CATETTGGGEQYF. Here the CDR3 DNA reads TGTGCCACCGAAACCACAGGGGGTGGTGAGCAGTACTTC.

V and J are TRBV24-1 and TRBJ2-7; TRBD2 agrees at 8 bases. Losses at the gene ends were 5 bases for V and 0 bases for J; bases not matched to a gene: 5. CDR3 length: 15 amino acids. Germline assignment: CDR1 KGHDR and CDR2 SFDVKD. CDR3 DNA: TGTGCCACCAGTGGCTCCGGGACTAGCTCCTACGAGCAGTACTTC. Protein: CATSGSGTSSYEQYF.

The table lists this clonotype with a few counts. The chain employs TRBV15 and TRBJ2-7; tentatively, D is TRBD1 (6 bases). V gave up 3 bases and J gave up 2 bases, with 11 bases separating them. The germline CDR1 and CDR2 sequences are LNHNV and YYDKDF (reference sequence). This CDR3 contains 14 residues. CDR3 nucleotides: TGTGCCACCAGCAGGACGGGACAAACCTACGAGCAGTACTTC. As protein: CATSRTGQTYEQYF.

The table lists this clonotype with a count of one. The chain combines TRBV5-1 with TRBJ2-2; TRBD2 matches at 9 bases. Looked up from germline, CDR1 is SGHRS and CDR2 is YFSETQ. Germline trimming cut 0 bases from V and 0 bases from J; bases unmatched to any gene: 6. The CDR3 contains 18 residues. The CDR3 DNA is TGCGCCAGCAGCTTGGCCTCGAGCGGGGGGCCGAACACCGGGGAGCTGTTTTTT. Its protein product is CASSLASSGGPNTGELFF.

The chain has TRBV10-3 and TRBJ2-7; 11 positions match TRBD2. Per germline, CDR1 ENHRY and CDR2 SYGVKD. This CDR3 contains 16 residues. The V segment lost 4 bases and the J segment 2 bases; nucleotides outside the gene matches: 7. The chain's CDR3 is CAISAGASGGPYEQYF. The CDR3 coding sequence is TGTGCCATCAGTGCGGGGGCTAGCGGGGGGCCCTACGAGCAGTACTTC.

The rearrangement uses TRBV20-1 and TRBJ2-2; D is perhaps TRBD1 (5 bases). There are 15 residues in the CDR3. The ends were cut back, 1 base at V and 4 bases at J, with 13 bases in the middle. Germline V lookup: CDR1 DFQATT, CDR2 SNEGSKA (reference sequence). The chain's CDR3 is CSARAQGAATGELFF. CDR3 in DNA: TGCAGTGCTAGAGCCCAGGGCGCAGCCACCGGGGAGCTGTTTTTT.

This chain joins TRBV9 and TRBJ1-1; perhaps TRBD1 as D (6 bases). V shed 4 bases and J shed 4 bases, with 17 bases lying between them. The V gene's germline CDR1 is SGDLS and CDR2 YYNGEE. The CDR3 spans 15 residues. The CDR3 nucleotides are TGTGCCAGCAGCCAGGGGTTGGGTGTTGCCACTGAAGCTTTCTTT. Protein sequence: CASSQGLGVATEAFF. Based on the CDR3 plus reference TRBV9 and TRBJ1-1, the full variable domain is DSGVTQTPKHLITATGQRVTLRCSPRSGDLSVYWYQQSLDQGLQFLIQYYNGEERAKGNILERFSAQQFPDLHSELNLSSLELGDSALYFCASSQGLGVATEAFFGQGTRLTVV.

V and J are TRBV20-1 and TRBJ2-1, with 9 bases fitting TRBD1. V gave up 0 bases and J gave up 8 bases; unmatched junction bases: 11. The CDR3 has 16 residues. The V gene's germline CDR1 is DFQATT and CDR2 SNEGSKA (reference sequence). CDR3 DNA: TGCAGTGCTAGAGACTCCGGGACAGGGTTTGTCTATGAGCAGTTCTTC. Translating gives CSARDSGTGFVYEQFF.

The CDR3 region is CASSPASGTNEQFF. The CDR3 nucleotides are TGTGCCAGCAGCCCCGCCTCGGGGACAAATGAGCAGTTCTTC. The rearrangement links TRBV7-2 to TRBJ2-1; tentatively, D is TRBD1 (6 bases). V gave up 5 bases and J gave up 7 bases, with 15 bases separating them. Germline assignment: CDR1 SGHTA and CDR2 FQGNSA. The CDR3 loop spans 14 amino acids.

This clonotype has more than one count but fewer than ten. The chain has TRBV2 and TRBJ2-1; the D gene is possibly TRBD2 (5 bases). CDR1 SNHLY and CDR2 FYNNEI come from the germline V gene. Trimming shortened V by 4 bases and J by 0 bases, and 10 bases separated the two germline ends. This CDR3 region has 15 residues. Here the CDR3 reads CASSGNGLSYNEQFF. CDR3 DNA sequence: TGTGCCAGCAGTGGGAACGGACTCTCCTACAATGAGCAGTTCTTC.

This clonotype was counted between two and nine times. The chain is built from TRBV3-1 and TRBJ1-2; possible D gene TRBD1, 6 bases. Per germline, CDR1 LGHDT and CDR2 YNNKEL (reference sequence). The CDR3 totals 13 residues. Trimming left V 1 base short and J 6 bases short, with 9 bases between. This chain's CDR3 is CASSQGTVDGYTF. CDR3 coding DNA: TGTGCCAGCAGCCAAGGGACAGTTGATGGCTACACCTTC.

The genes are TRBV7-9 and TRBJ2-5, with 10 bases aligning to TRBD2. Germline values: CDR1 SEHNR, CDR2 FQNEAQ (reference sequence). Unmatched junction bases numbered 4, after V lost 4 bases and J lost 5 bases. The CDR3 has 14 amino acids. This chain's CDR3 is CASSYSGGPETQYF. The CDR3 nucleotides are TGTGCCAGCAGCTATAGCGGGGGGCCGGAGACCCAGTACTTC.

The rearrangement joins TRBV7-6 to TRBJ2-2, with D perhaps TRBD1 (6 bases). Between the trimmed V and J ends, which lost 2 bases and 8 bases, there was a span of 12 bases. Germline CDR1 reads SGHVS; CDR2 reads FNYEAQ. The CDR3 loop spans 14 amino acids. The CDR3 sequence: CASSLTLDSGELFF. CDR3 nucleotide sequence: TGTGCCAGCAGCTTAACCCTGGACAGTGGGGAGCTGTTTTTT.

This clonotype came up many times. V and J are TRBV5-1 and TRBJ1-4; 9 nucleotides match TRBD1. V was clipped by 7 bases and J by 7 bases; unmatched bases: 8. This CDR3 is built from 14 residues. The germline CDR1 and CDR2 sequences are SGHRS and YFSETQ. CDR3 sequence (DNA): TGCGCCAGCCGTCCCGGGACAGGGACTGAAAAACTGTTTTTT. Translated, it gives CASRPGTGTEKLFF.

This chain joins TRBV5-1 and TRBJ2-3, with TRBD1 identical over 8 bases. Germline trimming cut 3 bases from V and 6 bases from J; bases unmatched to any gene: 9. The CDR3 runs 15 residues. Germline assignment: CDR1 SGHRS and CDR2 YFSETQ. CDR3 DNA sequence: TGCGCCAGCAGCTCCCGGGACAGGAGGTTTGATACGCAGTATTTT. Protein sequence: CASSSRDRRFDTQYF. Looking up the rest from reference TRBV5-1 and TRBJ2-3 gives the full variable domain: KAGVTQTPRYLIKTRGQQVTLSCSPISGHRSVSWYQQTPGQGLQFLFEYFSETQRNKGNFPGRFSGRQFSNSRSEMNVSTLELGDSALYLCASSSRDRRFDTQYFGPGTRLTVL.

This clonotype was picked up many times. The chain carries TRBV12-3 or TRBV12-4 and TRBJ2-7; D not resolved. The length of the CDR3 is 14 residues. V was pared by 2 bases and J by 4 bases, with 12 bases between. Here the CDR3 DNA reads TGTGCCAGCAGTTTACAAGGTTTTCTATACGAGCAGTACTTC. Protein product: CASSLQGFLYEQYF.

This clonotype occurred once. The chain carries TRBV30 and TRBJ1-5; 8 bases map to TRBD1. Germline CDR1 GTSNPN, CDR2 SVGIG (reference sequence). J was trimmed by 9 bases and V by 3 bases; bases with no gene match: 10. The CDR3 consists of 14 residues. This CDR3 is CAWRGQGALGPQHF. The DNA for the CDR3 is TGTGCCTGGAGGGGGCAGGGGGCGTTGGGGCCCCAGCATTTT.

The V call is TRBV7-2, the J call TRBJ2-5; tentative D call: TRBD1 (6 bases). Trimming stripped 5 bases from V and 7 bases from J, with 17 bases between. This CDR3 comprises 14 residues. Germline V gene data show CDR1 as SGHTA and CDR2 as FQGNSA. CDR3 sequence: CASSPTGRKRTQYF. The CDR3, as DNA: TGTGCCAGCAGCCCCACAGGGAGAAAGCGGACCCAGTACTTC.

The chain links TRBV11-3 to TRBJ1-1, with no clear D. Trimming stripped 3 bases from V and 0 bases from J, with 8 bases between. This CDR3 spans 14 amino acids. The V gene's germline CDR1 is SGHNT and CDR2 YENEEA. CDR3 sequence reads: CASSLNSLNTEAFF. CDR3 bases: TGTGCCAGCAGCTTGAACAGCCTGAACACTGAAGCTTTCTTT.

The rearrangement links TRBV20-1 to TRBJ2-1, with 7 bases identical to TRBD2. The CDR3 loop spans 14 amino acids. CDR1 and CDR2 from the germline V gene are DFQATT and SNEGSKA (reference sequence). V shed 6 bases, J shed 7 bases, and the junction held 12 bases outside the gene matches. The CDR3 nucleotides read TGCAGTGCCTTCTCCGGGACTACCTCTAATGAGCAGTTCTTC. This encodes CSAFSGTTSNEQFF.

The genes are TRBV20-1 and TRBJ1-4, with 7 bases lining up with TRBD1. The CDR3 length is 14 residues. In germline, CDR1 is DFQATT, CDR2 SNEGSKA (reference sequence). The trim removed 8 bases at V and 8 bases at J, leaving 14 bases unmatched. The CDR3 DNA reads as TGCAGTCCTAAGAAGACAGGGAAAGACGAAAAACTGTTTTTT. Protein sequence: CSPKKTGKDEKLFF.

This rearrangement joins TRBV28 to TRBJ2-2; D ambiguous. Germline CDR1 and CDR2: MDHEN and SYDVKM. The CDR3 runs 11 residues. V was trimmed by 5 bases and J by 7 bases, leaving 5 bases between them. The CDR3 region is CASSAIGELFF. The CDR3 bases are TGTGCCAGCAGTGCTATCGGGGAGCTGTTTTTT.

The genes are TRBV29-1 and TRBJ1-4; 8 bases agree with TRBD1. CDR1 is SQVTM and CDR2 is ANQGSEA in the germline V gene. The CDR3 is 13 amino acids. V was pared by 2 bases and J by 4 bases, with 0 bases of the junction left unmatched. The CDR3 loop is CSVETGGNEKLFF. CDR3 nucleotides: TGCAGCGTTGAAACAGGGGGTAATGAAAAACTGTTTTTT.

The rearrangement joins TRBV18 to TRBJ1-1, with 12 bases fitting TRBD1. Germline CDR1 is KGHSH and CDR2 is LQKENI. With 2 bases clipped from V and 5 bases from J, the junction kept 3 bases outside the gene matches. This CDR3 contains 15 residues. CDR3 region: CASSPGTGGDTEAFF. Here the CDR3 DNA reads TGTGCCAGCTCACCAGGGACAGGGGGCGATACTGAAGCTTTCTTT.

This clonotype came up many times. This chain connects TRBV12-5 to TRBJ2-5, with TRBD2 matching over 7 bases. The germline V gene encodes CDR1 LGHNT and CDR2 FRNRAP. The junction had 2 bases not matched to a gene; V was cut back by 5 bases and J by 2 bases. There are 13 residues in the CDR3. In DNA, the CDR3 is TGTGCTAGTGGTCTTAGCGGGCAAGAGACCCAGTACTTC. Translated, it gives CASGLSGQETQYF. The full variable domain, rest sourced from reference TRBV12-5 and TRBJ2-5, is DARVTQTPRHKVTEMGQEVTMRCQPILGHNTVFWYRQTMMQGLELLAYFRNRAPLDDSGMPKDRFSAEMPDATLATLKIQPSEPRDSAVYFCASGLSGQETQYFGPGTRLLVL.

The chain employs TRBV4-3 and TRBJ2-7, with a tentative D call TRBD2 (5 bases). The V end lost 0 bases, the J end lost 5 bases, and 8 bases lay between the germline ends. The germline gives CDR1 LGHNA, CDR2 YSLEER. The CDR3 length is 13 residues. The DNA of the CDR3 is TGCGCCAGCAGCCAAGAAGGGCGGGACGAGCAGTACTTC. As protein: CASSQEGRDEQYF.

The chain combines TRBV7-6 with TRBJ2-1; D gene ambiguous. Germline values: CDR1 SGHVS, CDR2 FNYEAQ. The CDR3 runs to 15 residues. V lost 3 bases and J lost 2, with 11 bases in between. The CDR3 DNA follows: TGTGCCAGCAGCTTTCAAGCGTCAACCTACAATGAGCAGTTCTTC. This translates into CASSFQASTYNEQFF.

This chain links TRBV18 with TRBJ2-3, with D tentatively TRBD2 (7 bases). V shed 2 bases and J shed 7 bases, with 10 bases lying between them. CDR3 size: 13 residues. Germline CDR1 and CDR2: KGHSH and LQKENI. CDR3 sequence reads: CASSPAGAYTQYF. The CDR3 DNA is TGTGCCAGCTCACCAGCGGGGGCCTATACGCAGTATTTT.

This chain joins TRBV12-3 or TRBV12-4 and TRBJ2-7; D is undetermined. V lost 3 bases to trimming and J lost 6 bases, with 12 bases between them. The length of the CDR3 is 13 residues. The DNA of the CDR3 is TGTGCCAGCAGTTTTAGTTCTTGGGGCGAGCAGTACTTC. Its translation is CASSFSSWGEQYF.

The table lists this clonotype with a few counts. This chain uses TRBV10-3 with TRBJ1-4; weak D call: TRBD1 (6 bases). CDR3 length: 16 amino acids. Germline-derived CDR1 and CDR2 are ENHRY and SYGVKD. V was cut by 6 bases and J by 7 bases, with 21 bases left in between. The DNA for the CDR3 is TGTGCCATCAGCCCCAACATACAGGGTTCAAGTGAAAAACTGTTTTTT. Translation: CAISPNIQGSSEKLFF.

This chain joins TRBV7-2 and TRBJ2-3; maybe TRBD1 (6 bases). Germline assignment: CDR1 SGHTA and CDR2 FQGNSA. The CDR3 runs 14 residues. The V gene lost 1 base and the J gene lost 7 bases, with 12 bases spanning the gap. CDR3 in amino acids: CASSLGGQSNTQYF. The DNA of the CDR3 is TGTGCCAGCAGCTTAGGGGGGCAGTCGAATACGCAGTATTTT.